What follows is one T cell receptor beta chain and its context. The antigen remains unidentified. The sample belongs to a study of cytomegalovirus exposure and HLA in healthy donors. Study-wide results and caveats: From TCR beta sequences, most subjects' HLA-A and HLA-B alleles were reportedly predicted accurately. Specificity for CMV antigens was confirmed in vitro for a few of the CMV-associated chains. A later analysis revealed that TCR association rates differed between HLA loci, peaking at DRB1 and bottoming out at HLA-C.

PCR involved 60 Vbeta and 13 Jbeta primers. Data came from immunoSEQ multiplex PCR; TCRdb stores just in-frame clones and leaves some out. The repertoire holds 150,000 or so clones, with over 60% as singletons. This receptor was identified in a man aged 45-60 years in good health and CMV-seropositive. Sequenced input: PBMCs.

This CDR3 is CASTSGQGDSPLHF. The CDR3 DNA is TGTGCCAGCACCTCTGGGCAGGGGGATTCACCCCTCCACTTT. The chain employs TRBV5-4 and TRBJ1-6; 7 nucleotides line up with TRBD1. Per germline, CDR1 SGHNT and CDR2 YYREEE (reference sequence). The V gene end was trimmed by 6 bases and the J gene end by 8 bases; junction bases not matched to a gene: 8. The CDR3 runs to 14 residues.